The next 2 T cell receptor beta chains were all read from a single sample in a study of siplizumab effects on memory and regulatory T cells. Sequenced by immunoSEQ multiplex PCR; TCRdb stores in-frame clones only, minus some. The repertoire has under 150,000 clones, approximately 94% of them found once; the top ten carry around 1.5%. The sequencing sample was made of non-Treg CD4+ T cells sorted from blood. The receptors derive from a human donor in good health.

CDR3 DNA: TGTGCCAGCAGCAAAGGGAAGTTAAAACAGGGGGCTTGTGGAAACACCATATATTTT. Translation gives CASSKGKLKQGACGNTIYF. This chain links TRBV21-1 with TRBJ1-3; the D call TRBD1 from the table was never checked on the DNA. TRBV21-1 is designated a pseudogene. The CDR3 is made up of 19 amino acids.

The rearrangement joins TRBV9 to TRBJ2-7, with D possibly TRBD2 on 5 matching bases. V was pared by 0 bases and J by 4 bases, with 14 bases between. Germline loops: CDR1 SGDLS, CDR2 YYNGEE. The CDR3 consists of 15 residues. As DNA, the CDR3 is TGTGCCAGCAGCGTAGGGCCTTCAACGGGATACGAGCAGTACTTC. Residues: CASSVGPSTGYEQYF.